A single sample gave rise to the 9 T cell receptor beta chains below, sequenced in a study of T cells in Graves' hyperthyroidism and ophthalmopathy (dated by TCRdb to about 2019). Library prep was done by multiplex PCR. These reads were obtained on an Illumina HiSeq 2000. The TCR beta CDR3 regions were amplified from the RNA transcripts. The first round of RT-PCR for the TCR CDR3 was performed with the HTBI primer set and the Qiagen OneStep RT-PCR kit. Through fastp at Q25 and MiXCR, TCRdb rebuilt clones from the public reads, retaining in-frame beta chains. Identical CDR3 proteins give one entry, which carries the most common genes and DNA. Within this sample are approximately 560,000 distinct CDR3 sequences, with 15% to 19% of them counted one time only. Around 6.6% of the sample is in the top ten clones. The sequenced sample consisted of blood. The receptor set was obtained from a woman aged 25 to 39 with Graves' hyperthyroidism.

The chain carries TRBV20-1 and TRBJ1-6; 7 positions match TRBD1. Germline V CDR1 and CDR2: DFQATT, SNEGSKA (reference sequence). The CDR3 has 15 amino acids. The V and J ends lost 0 bases and 6 bases, in that order; junction bases with no gene match: 5. CDR3 in amino acids: CSARDQGQFNSPLHF. For the CDR3, the DNA is TGCAGTGCTAGAGATCAGGGACAGTTTAATTCACCCCTCCACTTT.

The chain uses TRBV4-1 and TRBJ2-5; the D call may be TRBD1 or TRBD2 (5 bases each). The V gene's germline CDR1 is MGHRA and CDR2 YSYEKL. Trimming left V 0 bases short and J 2 bases short, with 10 bases between. The CDR3 loop spans 15 amino acids. CDR3 sequence reads: CASSQDRGVQETQYF. CDR3 in DNA: TGCGCCAGCAGCCAAGATAGAGGGGTACAAGAGACCCAGTACTTC.

This clonotype occurred a few times. The chain joins TRBV6-1 to TRBJ2-2, with D perhaps matching TRBD1 (6 bases). V was pared by 6 bases and J by 0 bases, with 17 bases between. This CDR3 spans 17 amino acids. CDR1 and CDR2 (germline): MNHNS, SASEGT. This CDR3 reads CASRYSGQFANTGELFF. CDR3 nucleotides: TGTGCCAGCAGATATTCAGGACAGTTCGCGAACACCGGGGAGCTGTTTTTT.

This clonotype was detected many times. This chain uses TRBV7-2 with TRBJ1-1; TRBD1 matches at 8 bases. J was trimmed by 6 bases and V by 5 bases; bases with no gene match: 8. The CDR3 runs 14 residues. Germline V gene sequence: CDR1 SGHTA, CDR2 FQGNSA. The CDR3: CASSRAIQGAEAFF. DNA for the CDR3: TGTGCCAGCAGCCGCGCGATACAGGGGGCTGAAGCTTTCTTT.

This clonotype was seen a handful of times. V is TRBV7-2 and J is TRBJ2-1; 9 positions agree with TRBD2. The CDR3 runs 17 residues. V trimming: 1 base; J trimming: 2 bases; junction bases outside the gene matches: 6. Germline V lookup: CDR1 SGHTA, CDR2 FQGNSA. The CDR3, as DNA: TGTGCCAGCAGCTTAGACGTCTGGACTAGCGCCTACAATGAGCAGTTCTTC. Protein sequence: CASSLDVWTSAYNEQFF.

This clonotype turned up a few times. The gene calls are TRBV7-9 and TRBJ1-4; possible D gene TRBD1, 5 bases. The V and J ends lost 2 bases and 0 bases respectively, with 7 bases between them. There are 15 residues in the CDR3. CDR1 SEHNR and CDR2 FQNEAQ come from the germline V gene (reference sequence). The CDR3 loop is CASSLRGATNEKLFF. The CDR3 DNA reads TGTGCCAGCAGCTTAAGGGGTGCAACTAATGAAAAACTGTTTTTT.

This clonotype came up a few times. The chain combines TRBV30 with TRBJ2-1; D perhaps matches TRBD1 (6 bases). The CDR3 consists of 15 residues. The V gene lost 0 bases and the J gene lost 10 bases, with 19 bases spanning the gap. The germline gives CDR1 GTSNPN, CDR2 SVGIG (reference sequence). Here the CDR3 DNA reads TGTGCCTGGAGTGTTCAGGGGATCGGTGGCCGGGAGCAGTTCTTC. This codes for CAWSVQGIGGREQFF.

The table lists this clonotype with many counts. The chain joins TRBV5-5 to TRBJ2-1; D is ambiguous. The CDR3 loop spans 14 amino acids. Per the germline V gene, CDR1 is SGHKS and CDR2 is YYEKEE (reference sequence). V dropped 2 bases and J dropped 5 bases, with 11 bases sitting between them. The chain's CDR3 is CASSLRSPNNEQFF. The CDR3, as DNA: TGTGCCAGCAGCTTAAGGTCGCCTAACAATGAGCAGTTCTTC.

This clonotype was seen a handful of times. The chain is built from TRBV29-1 and TRBJ1-3; a weak D match, TRBD1 (5 bases). The germline gives CDR1 SQVTM, CDR2 ANQGSEA. V was shortened by 5 bases and J by 3 bases, with 14 bases between the two germline ends. There are 14 residues in the CDR3. The CDR3 sequence: CSVPGGGNGNTIYF. The CDR3 region has the DNA TGCAGCGTTCCTGGGGGGGGGAATGGAAACACCATATATTTT.